The 28 T cell receptor beta chains in this list originate from one sample, sequenced in a study of CXCR3-negative and CXCR3-positive naive CD8 T cells. Study conclusions and caveats: For CXCR3-positive naive cells, TRB CDR3s were more hydrophobic than those of CXCR3-negative naive cells.

UMI labels and 5' RACE were used to prepare the TRB cDNA libraries. Following a re-call of the 5' RACE reads, TCRdb has one entry per CDR3 protein and lacks DNA. The sample table sets out about 3,100 distinct CDR3 sequences. Their specific antigens are unknown. Sequences were obtained from naive CXCR3+ CD8+ T cells from blood. The subset is: CD45RO-CCR7+CD27+CD95- naive CD8+ T cells expressing CXCR3 (TNR3+). These receptors all come from a human donor in good health. Some clones in this sample may be carry-over from other donors' samples.

V gene TRBV19 combines with J gene TRBJ2-1; TCRdb names TRBD1, which stays unverified in the absence of DNA. Germline loops: CDR1 LNHDA, CDR2 SQIVND (reference sequence). The CDR3 extends over 16 amino acids. CDR3: CASSMLPGQGYNEQFF.

This chain joins TRBV2 and TRBJ2-7; TCRdb designates TRBD2, a call that cannot be tested without DNA. The germline V gene encodes CDR1 SNHLY and CDR2 FYNNEI. This CDR3 has 16 residues. The CDR3 loop reads CASSEGALAGAYEQYF.

In terms of frequency, this clonotype is medium-sized (0.01 to 0.1%). This chain uses TRBV12-3 or TRBV12-4 with TRBJ2-7. The CDR3 contains 13 residues. This chain's CDR3 is CASSFTLSYEQYF.

The rearrangement joins TRBV20-1 to TRBJ2-7; TCRdb's assignment of TRBD2 cannot be checked, as there is no DNA. The germline V gene encodes CDR1 DFQATT and CDR2 SNEGSKA (reference sequence). This CDR3 has 16 residues. The CDR3 reads CSARDKSWERPYEQYF.

Considering frequency, this clonotype is medium-sized. The chain carries TRBV29-1 and TRBJ1-2; the D call of TRBD1 rests on TCRdb alone, since no DNA is present to check it. This CDR3 has 12 residues. Germline lookup yields CDR1 SQVTM and CDR2 ANQGSEA. The CDR3 spells CSVARGAYGYTF.

This clonotype is medium-sized by frequency. The chain uses TRBV10-3 and TRBJ2-1; TCRdb's D call of TRBD2 is untestable without DNA. This CDR3 comprises 14 residues. Germline CDR1 ENHRY, CDR2 SYGVKD. The CDR3 is CAISIGLADNEQFF.

The chain links TRBV11-3 to TRBJ2-7; TCRdb calls TRBD1, which cannot be checked without DNA. The germline gives CDR1 SGHNT, CDR2 YENEEA. This CDR3 region has 16 residues. The CDR3 here is CASSPTRDRDAYEQYF.

By frequency, this clonotype registers medium-sized. The rearrangement links TRBV4-3 to TRBJ1-2. CDR1 is LGHNA, CDR2 YSLEER, per germline. CDR3 length: 18 residues. The CDR3 here is CASSQDFYGLTANYGYTF.

Considering frequency, this clonotype is medium-sized. The V gene is TRBV25-1, the J gene TRBJ1-2; TCRdb reports TRBD1, a call that lacks DNA to check it against. In germline, CDR1 is MGHDK, CDR2 SYGVNS. CDR3 size: 13 residues. The CDR3 loop is CASSEAGGLGYTF.

Its frequency marks this clonotype as medium-sized. The chain joins TRBV30 to TRBJ2-7; checking the TCRdb D call of TRBD1 is not possible without DNA. This CDR3 is 14 amino acids long. Germline CDR1 and CDR2: GTSNPN and SVGIG (reference sequence). The CDR3 protein is CAWSDSKNSYEQYF.

In terms of frequency, this clonotype is large. This chain joins TRBV10-2 and TRBJ1-2. This CDR3 contains 13 residues. Germline V lookup: CDR1 WSHSY, CDR2 SAAADI. The CDR3 loop reads CASSYVQEYGYTF.

This clonotype counts as medium-sized by frequency. The chain links TRBV12-5 to TRBJ2-7; TCRdb reports TRBD2, a call that lacks DNA to check it against. CDR3 length: 17 residues. Germline CDR1 and CDR2: LGHNT and FRNRAP. The CDR3 loop is CASGLPKGLAASYEQYF.

According to its frequency, this clonotype is medium-sized. V and J are TRBV30 and TRBJ2-1; TCRdb outputs TRBD2, but without DNA this stays unchecked. The CDR3 runs to 16 residues. Germline values: CDR1 GTSNPN, CDR2 SVGIG (reference sequence). CDR3 protein: CAWRERAGVRWNEQFF.

Considering frequency, this clonotype is medium-sized (0.01 to 0.1%). The chain joins TRBV6-2 or TRBV6-3 to TRBJ1-6; the D gene TCRdb calls, TRBD1, cannot be checked with no DNA. CDR3 length: 15 residues. Germline assignment: CDR1 MNHEY and CDR2 SVGEGT. CDR3 in amino acids: CASSFIPQGPRALHF.

This clonotype shows up as medium-sized by frequency. The V and J genes are TRBV29-1 and TRBJ2-2; lacking DNA, the TRBD1 call made by TCRdb goes unchecked. The germline CDR1 and CDR2 sequences are SQVTM and ANQGSEA. CDR3 length: 15 residues. CDR3 loop: CSVDRDRGGTGELFF.

The V gene is TRBV29-1, the J gene TRBJ1-2; no DNA is available, so the TRBD1 call from TCRdb remains unchecked. Germline-derived CDR1 and CDR2 are SQVTM and ANQGSEA. This CDR3 has 12 residues. The CDR3 reads CSVERGDYGYTF.

Frequency places this clonotype as medium-sized (0.01 to 0.1%). The rearrangement links TRBV20-1 to TRBJ1-1. CDR1 and CDR2 from the germline V gene are DFQATT and SNEGSKA (reference sequence). This CDR3 has 13 amino acids. The CDR3 is CSARWESNTEAFF.

By frequency, this clonotype registers medium-sized. V usage is TRBV29-1 and J usage is TRBJ2-1; with no DNA, the TCRdb D assignment of TRBD2 cannot be verified. The germline V gene encodes CDR1 SQVTM and CDR2 ANQGSEA. The CDR3 is 16 amino acids. The CDR3 reads CSVEDARTSGYNEQFF.

This clonotype is labeled medium-sized based on frequency. The chain combines TRBV19 with TRBJ1-1; as DNA is missing, the TRBD1 call by TCRdb cannot be tested. The V gene's germline CDR1 is LNHDA and CDR2 SQIVND (reference sequence). This CDR3 contains 16 residues. The CDR3 region is CASTSTGQGGVTEAFF.

Considering frequency, this clonotype is medium-sized (0.01 to 0.1%). CDR3 amino acids: CSARPTGDQQFF. This rearrangement joins TRBV20-1 to TRBJ2-1; TCRdb selects TRBD1, and the lack of DNA leaves this call unchecked. CDR3 size: 12 residues. From germline, CDR1 is DFQATT and CDR2 SNEGSKA (reference sequence).

This chain uses TRBV5-6 with TRBJ1-1. There are 13 residues in the CDR3. Germline CDR1 reads SGHDT; CDR2 reads YYEEEE. This CDR3 reads CASSEGVGTEAFF.

This clonotype registers medium-sized (0.01 to 0.1%) by frequency. V gene TRBV12-5 combines with J gene TRBJ2-1; there is no DNA to check the TCRdb D call of TRBD1. The CDR3 extends over 15 amino acids. Germline lookup yields CDR1 LGHNT and CDR2 FRNRAP. The chain's CDR3 is CASGLVLQGAIEQFF.

This clonotype is classed as medium-sized by frequency. This chain uses TRBV11-2 with TRBJ2-7. This CDR3 has 11 amino acids. Germline CDR1 reads SGHAT; CDR2 reads FQNNGV. CDR3 in amino acids: CASSFRNEQYF.

Judged by frequency, this clonotype is medium-sized. The chain links TRBV29-1 to TRBJ2-1. Germline V gene sequence: CDR1 SQVTM, CDR2 ANQGSEA. This CDR3 region has 13 residues. CDR3 residues: CSVEVFSYNEQFF.

In terms of frequency, this clonotype is medium-sized. The chain carries TRBV7-8 and TRBJ1-4. CDR1 SGHVS and CDR2 FQNEAQ come from the germline V gene. There are 14 residues in the CDR3. CDR3 sequence reads: CASSPDVTNEKLFF.

The V and J genes are TRBV19 and TRBJ2-1; the D gene TCRdb calls, TRBD1, cannot be checked with no DNA. The CDR3 runs 13 residues. CDR1 is LNHDA, CDR2 SQIVND, per germline (reference sequence). CDR3 amino acids: CASSIGTVNEQFF. The entire variable domain, with the rest obtained from reference TRBV19 and TRBJ2-1, is as follows: DGGITQSPKYLFRKEGQNVTLSCEQNLNHDAMYWYRQDPGQGLRLIYYSQIVNDFQKGDIAEGYSVSREKKESFPLTVTSAQKNPTAFYLCASSIGTVNEQFFGPGTRLTVL.

This clonotype shows up as medium-sized by frequency. The rearrangement joins TRBV20-1 to TRBJ1-5; TCRdb names TRBD1, which stays unverified in the absence of DNA. Germline loops: CDR1 DFQATT, CDR2 SNEGSKA (reference sequence). The CDR3 runs to 12 residues. CDR3 sequence: CSAREGGEPQHF.

This clonotype registers medium-sized by frequency. The chain's CDR3 is CASTLGQGHYGYTF. The V call is TRBV6-5, the J call TRBJ1-2; as DNA is missing, the TRBD1 call by TCRdb cannot be tested. The germline gives CDR1 MNHEY, CDR2 SVGAGI. CDR3 length: 14 residues.